This T cell receptor (beta chain) was observed in a study of cytomegalovirus exposure and HLA in healthy donors. TCRdb's copy holds only in-frame clones and misses some; the assay was immunoSEQ multiplex PCR. The repertoire holds 130,000 to 150,000 clones, 84% seen once, with more than 1.4% in the top ten. V lost 0 bases, J lost 7 bases, and 6 bases stayed unmatched. The CDR3 is 17 residues long. Germline CDR1 and CDR2: LNHNV and YYDKDF (reference sequence). The receptor's source is a woman aged 25 to 45 in good health and CMV-seronegative. The chain links TRBV15 to TRBJ1-6; 10 positions agree with TRBD1. Sequenced: PBMCs. CDR3 nucleotides: TGTGCCACCAGCAGAGACCGGGCGGACAGGGGGAATTCACCCCTCCACTTT. Its protein product is CATSRDRADRGNSPLHF.